A single sample gave rise to the 28 T cell receptor beta chains below, sequenced in a study of T cell responses to AZD1222 COVID-19 vaccine listed by TCRdb under 2021. Interpreted using the paper, the time point label stands for: baseline before first vaccination. The library was built by means of the immunoSEQ multiplex PCR assay. Imported from immuneACCESS, the table was reduced by TCRdb to in-frame sequences with V and J called. These copies leave out some clones; in studies compared against another copy, an unresolved V gene accounts for under half, and the cause of the remainder is not known. The sample table contains 100,000 to 150,000 clones; only one count was recorded for over 90% of them. 5.4% of the sample is in the top ten clones. The material sequenced was peripheral blood, taken on day 0 of AZD1222 vaccination. The receptors originated from an adult in good health.

Here the CDR3 DNA reads TGTGCCAGCAGTGAGCGGGACAGGGGGATGGCTTTCTTT. Encoded protein: CASSERDRGMAFF. V and J are TRBV6-1 and TRBJ1-1; 11 bases fit TRBD1. After removal of 3 bases from V and 11 bases from J, the junction contained 5 bases not matched to a gene. Germline V gives CDR1 MNHNS, CDR2 SASEGT. CDR3 length equals 13 residues.

The J gene is TRBJ2-1, the V gene TRBV19, with TRBD2 matching over 7 bases. There are 12 residues in the CDR3. The V gene's germline CDR1 is LNHDA and CDR2 SQIVND (reference sequence). The ends lost 6 bases at V and 6 bases at J; junction bases unmatched: 2. CDR3 in DNA: TGTGCCAGTAGGTCGGGGGGCAATGAGCAGTTCTTC. Its protein product is CASRSGGNEQFF.

This clone has more than one count but fewer than ten. This sequence joins TRBV5-1 and TRBJ2-4, with unresolved D. Germline lookup yields CDR1 SGHRS and CDR2 YFSETQ. V was cut by 0 bases and J by 9 bases, with 7 bases left in between. This CDR3 is built from 12 residues. The CDR3 reads CASSLDNGIQYF. The CDR3 DNA reads TGCGCCAGCAGCTTGGATAATGGCATTCAGTACTTC.

This chain uses TRBV30 with TRBJ1-1; D perhaps matches TRBD1 (6 bases). This CDR3 has 13 amino acids. The germline gives CDR1 GTSNPN, CDR2 SVGIG (reference sequence). V gave up 3 bases and J gave up 1 base, with 9 bases separating them. The CDR3 nucleotides are TGTGCCTGGAGGCTGACAGGGAACACTGAAGCTTTCTTT. Protein sequence: CAWRLTGNTEAFF.

V and J are TRBV29-1 and TRBJ2-7; no clear D. CDR3 length equals 14 residues. Germline CDR1 and CDR2: SQVTM and ANQGSEA. Trimming cost V 4 bases and J 3 bases, with 16 bases left between them. The CDR3 protein is CSVVLLWKNYEQYF. CDR3 nucleotide sequence: TGCAGCGTTGTGTTACTCTGGAAGAACTACGAGCAGTACTTC.

This clone has just a few counts. V usage is TRBV9 and J usage is TRBJ2-7; D is possibly TRBD1 or TRBD2 (5 bases each). Trimming left V 3 bases short and J 2 bases short, with 12 bases between. Germline loops: CDR1 SGDLS, CDR2 YYNGEE. CDR3 length equals 14 residues. CDR3 loop: CASSEGYGTYEQYF. In DNA, the CDR3 is TGTGCCAGCAGCGAGGGGTACGGGACCTACGAGCAGTACTTC.

The V call is TRBV3-1 (or the pseudogene TRBV3-2), the J call TRBJ2-1; no definite D call. Germline V gene data show CDR1 as LGHDT and CDR2 as YNNKEL (reference sequence). CDR3 length equals 12 residues. Trimming removed 0 bases at V and 9 bases at J, with 6 bases between. The CDR3 sequence is CASSQDDPEQFF. CDR3 DNA: TGTGCCAGCAGCCAAGATGACCCTGAGCAGTTCTTC.

The gene calls are TRBV25-1 and TRBJ2-2; 9 nucleotides align to TRBD1. J was trimmed by 3 bases and V by 6 bases; bases with no gene match: 2. Germline assignment: CDR1 MGHDK and CDR2 SYGVNS. The CDR3 is made up of 14 amino acids. The CDR3 here is CASRQGADTGELFF. Here the CDR3 DNA reads TGTGCCAGCAGACAGGGGGCGGACACCGGGGAGCTGTTTTTT.

The chain carries TRBV7-6 and TRBJ1-4, with 8 nucleotides matching TRBD1. With V trimmed by 8 bases and J by 8 bases, 13 bases remained unmatched. Per germline, CDR1 SGHVS and CDR2 FNYEAQ. The CDR3 runs 15 residues. CDR3 loop: CASSSAGTGLEKLFF. The CDR3 nucleotides read TGTGCCAGCTCCTCCGCAGGGACAGGATTAGAAAAACTGTTTTTT.

The V and J genes are TRBV27 and TRBJ2-7; no firm D call. The V end lost 6 bases, the J end lost 2 bases, and 17 bases lay between the germline ends. Germline V gives CDR1 MNHEY, CDR2 SMNVEV (reference sequence). The CDR3 runs 15 residues. CDR3 nucleotide sequence: TGTGCCAGCAGACGAACCCGGACCGGTACCTACGAGCAGTACTTC. Translation gives CASRRTRTGTYEQYF.

The chain recombines TRBV7-6 with TRBJ2-1, with 7 bases matching TRBD1. This CDR3 has 15 amino acids. Germline CDR1 and CDR2: SGHVS and FNYEAQ. Trimming removed 5 bases from V and 0 bases from J; junction bases left unmatched: 4. In nucleotides, the CDR3 is TGTGCCAGCAGCCCGGACAGGAGCTCCTACAATGAGCAGTTCTTC. Protein: CASSPDRSSYNEQFF.

The chain links TRBV15 to TRBJ2-4; 8 nucleotides match TRBD1. Per the germline V gene, CDR1 is LNHNV and CDR2 is YYDKDF (reference sequence). J was trimmed by 6 bases and V by 5 bases; bases with no gene match: 18. This CDR3 comprises 18 residues. The CDR3 loop reads CATSGNQQGDGHVNIQYF. Written as DNA, the CDR3 is TGTGCCACCAGCGGGAATCAACAGGGGGATGGCCACGTAAACATTCAGTACTTC.

The chain carries TRBV19 and TRBJ1-2; D uncertain. V was trimmed by 6 bases and J by 4 bases, leaving 15 bases between them. The CDR3 spans 14 residues. Per germline, CDR1 LNHDA and CDR2 SQIVND (reference sequence). The CDR3 reads CASSRKGGSYGYTF. CDR3 in DNA: TGTGCCAGTAGCCGAAAAGGAGGGAGCTATGGCTACACCTTC.

The J gene is TRBJ1-1, the V gene TRBV7-9; D perhaps matches TRBD1 (6 bases). Trimming removed 7 bases from V and 6 bases from J, with 24 bases in between. This CDR3 comprises 16 residues. Germline V gene lookup returns CDR1 SEHNR and CDR2 FQNEAQ (reference sequence). CDR3 DNA sequence: TGTGCCAGCAAGAAATACGAGGACAGCCAAGGAGCTGAAGCTTTCTTT. As protein: CASKKYEDSQGAEAFF.

The V call is TRBV18, the J call TRBJ2-5, with TRBD1 matching 8 bases. The CDR3 has 17 amino acids. Trimming took 1 base from V and 5 from J; bases not matched to a gene: 12. Germline assignment: CDR1 KGHSH and CDR2 LQKENI. The CDR3 reads CASSPLRRQGNRETQYF. Written as DNA, the CDR3 is TGTGCCAGCTCACCACTCCGGCGACAGGGGAACCGGGAGACCCAGTACTTC.

The gene calls are TRBV19 and TRBJ1-2; 9 bases line up with TRBD1. The CDR3 extends over 15 amino acids. Looked up from germline, CDR1 is LNHDA and CDR2 is SQIVND (reference sequence). The J segment lost 7 bases and the V segment lost 4 bases, leaving 10 bases of the junction unmatched. CDR3 loop: CASSTRTGGWGGYTF. DNA for the CDR3: TGTGCCAGTAGTACAAGAACAGGGGGCTGGGGTGGCTACACCTTC.

The V call is TRBV7-2, the J call TRBJ1-1; no reliable D call. Trimming pared 8 bases from V and 2 bases from J, leaving 9 bases between. Germline V CDR1 and CDR2: SGHTA, FQGNSA. The CDR3 totals 12 residues. The chain's CDR3 is CASRHSNTEAFF. Here the CDR3 DNA reads TGTGCCAGCCGTCACTCAAACACTGAAGCTTTCTTT.

The chain is built from TRBV4-2 and TRBJ2-1, with a tentative D call TRBD2 (5 bases). Per germline, CDR1 LGHNA and CDR2 YNFKEQ. V lost 4 bases and J lost 5, with 12 bases in between. This CDR3 spans 14 amino acids. In nucleotides, the CDR3 is TGTGCCAGCAGCCGAGGTCTAGCCGACAATGAGCAGTTCTTC. Protein: CASSRGLADNEQFF.

V is TRBV20-1 and J is TRBJ1-1, with D unresolved. V lost 5 bases and J lost 0, with 4 bases in between. Germline CDR1 and CDR2: DFQATT and SNEGSKA (reference sequence). The CDR3 is 11 amino acids. CDR3 nucleotides: TGCAGTGCTGGGATGAACACTGAAGCTTTCTTT. Its translation: CSAGMNTEAFF.

The V call is TRBV2, the J call TRBJ2-1; 7 bases line up with TRBD1. The CDR3 runs 13 residues. CDR1 and CDR2 from the germline V gene are SNHLY and FYNNEI. J was trimmed by 7 bases and V by 7 bases; bases with no gene match: 7. The CDR3 bases are TGTGCCAGCACGACCTACAGGGGTAATGAGCAGTTCTTC. It encodes CASTTYRGNEQFF.

This chain links TRBV4-1 with TRBJ2-7, with 10 bases that match TRBD2. Germline lookup yields CDR1 MGHRA and CDR2 YSYEKL. The CDR3 is 17 amino acids. V trimming: 1 base; J trimming: 3 bases; junction bases outside the gene matches: 9. In DNA form, the CDR3 reads TGCGCCAGCAGCCAAGCCCCCCTAGCGGGAGCGGGCTACGAGCAGTACTTC. Translation: CASSQAPLAGAGYEQYF.

The chain couples TRBV12-5 to TRBJ2-5; TRBD1 or TRBD2 may be the D gene (6 bases each). Trimming pared 6 bases from V and 2 bases from J, leaving 16 bases between. The CDR3 sequence is 15 residues long. Germline V gives CDR1 LGHNT, CDR2 FRNRAP. The CDR3 loop is CASGGGGFVQETQYF. Here the CDR3 DNA reads TGTGCTAGTGGAGGAGGGGGTTTTGTACAAGAGACCCAGTACTTC.

This clone appeared a few times. The rearrangement joins TRBV9 to TRBJ2-2; 8 bases map to TRBD2. The germline gives CDR1 SGDLS, CDR2 YYNGEE. V was pared by 0 bases and J by 0 bases, with 10 bases of the junction left unmatched. This CDR3 has 19 amino acids. As DNA, the CDR3 is TGTGCCAGCAGCGTAGTGATTCTTGGCGGGAGGCCGAACACCGGGGAGCTGTTTTTT. Translated, it gives CASSVVILGGRPNTGELFF.

The chain links TRBV12-3 or TRBV12-4 to TRBJ2-5; D is undetermined. CDR3 length: 11 amino acids. Between the trimmed V and J ends, which lost 7 bases and 4 bases, there was a span of 7 bases. CDR3 DNA sequence: TGTGCCAGCACCATCGGAGAGACCCAGTACTTC. This encodes CASTIGETQYF.

This chain connects TRBV18 to TRBJ2-3, with D unclear. The V gene lost 4 bases and the J gene lost 1 base, with 3 bases spanning the gap. Germline V gene data show CDR1 as KGHSH and CDR2 as LQKENI. This CDR3 spans 12 amino acids. The chain's CDR3 is CASSLGTDTQYF. CDR3 bases: TGTGCCAGCTCACTCGGCACAGATACGCAGTATTTT.

Only one count was recorded for this clone. The V call is TRBV7-9, the J call TRBJ1-2; the D gene is possibly TRBD1 (6 bases). CDR3 size: 14 residues. Trimming cost V 4 bases and J 5 bases, with 14 bases left between them. From germline, CDR1 is SEHNR and CDR2 FQNEAQ (reference sequence). The DNA for the CDR3 is TGTGCCAGCAGCTCGCCCATGCAGGGGTATGGCTACACCTTC. It specifies CASSSPMQGYGYTF.

The V call is TRBV29-1, the J call TRBJ2-1; 13 bases match TRBD2. With V trimmed by 7 bases and J by 7 bases, 7 bases remained unmatched. The CDR3 consists of 14 residues. Germline V gives CDR1 SQVTM, CDR2 ANQGSEA. This chain's CDR3 is CSGGLAGSGNEQFF. As DNA, the CDR3 is TGCAGCGGGGGACTAGCGGGGTCTGGGAATGAGCAGTTCTTC.

Points on this clone: The junction departs from germline at one end; a sequencing error may be responsible. The genes are TRBV2 and TRBJ2-3; D gene uncertain. Germline V gene data show CDR1 as SNHLY and CDR2 as FYNNEI. CDR3 size: 12 residues. The CDR3 is CASNENTDTQYF. The CDR3 bases are TGTGCCAGCAATGAAAACACAGATACGCAGTATTTT.